Following are 25 T cell receptor beta chains from one sample sequenced in a study of cytomegalovirus exposure and HLA in healthy donors. Primers for the PCR totalled 60 Vbeta and 13 Jbeta. Profiled with immunoSEQ multiplex PCR; TCRdb holds only in-frame clones, not every one. The sample contains over 100,000 clones, approximately 80% of which appear only once. Sequencing was performed on PBMCs. These receptors all come from a woman aged 40 to 55 in good health and CMV-seronegative.

The J gene is TRBJ1-5, the V gene TRBV28; 7 nucleotides agree with TRBD1. The CDR3 loop spans 17 amino acids. Germline V gene lookup returns CDR1 MDHEN and CDR2 SYDVKM. With V trimmed by 6 bases and J by 4 bases, 15 bases remained unmatched. The CDR3 spells CASSPTLRDSWNQPQHF. In DNA, the CDR3 is TGTGCCAGCAGCCCCACCCTCCGGGACAGTTGGAATCAGCCCCAGCATTTT.

The CDR3 bases are TGTGCCAGCAGCTTGGCGCTGGGAGTAGAAGCTTTCTTT. Translating it yields CASSLALGVEAFF. This chain joins TRBV5-4 and TRBJ1-1, with no clear D. The ends were cut back, 0 bases at V and 8 bases at J, with 11 bases in the middle. The length of the CDR3 is 13 residues. Germline V gene lookup returns CDR1 SGHNT and CDR2 YYREEE (reference sequence).

This clone was seen once. This chain links TRBV4-2 with TRBJ2-5; TRBD2 is a possible D gene (6 bases). The CDR3 runs to 17 residues. The germline CDR1 and CDR2 sequences are LGHNA and YNFKEQ. Between the trimmed V and J ends, which lost 0 bases and 4 bases, there was a span of 18 bases. The chain's CDR3 is CASSQDLNNRGAETQYF. The CDR3 DNA reads TGTGCCAGCAGCCAAGATCTGAACAACCGCGGGGCAGAGACCCAGTACTTC.

This chain links TRBV2 with TRBJ2-5, with TRBD2 identical over 12 bases. J gave up 4 bases and V 11 bases, and 11 bases lay outside the gene matches. The length of the CDR3 is 15 residues. The V gene's germline CDR1 is SNHLY and CDR2 FYNNEI. CDR3 bases: TGTGCCCGAGGGCCGGCTAGCGGGAGGGGAGAGACCCAGTACTTC. Its translation is CARGPASGRGETQYF.

This clone was recorded only once. The chain employs TRBV5-1 and TRBJ2-7, with 9 bases identical to TRBD2. CDR3 length: 11 amino acids. Germline V gene lookup returns CDR1 SGHRS and CDR2 YFSETQ. J gave up 7 bases and V 4 bases, and 0 bases lay outside the gene matches. This CDR3 reads CASSLAGEQYF. The CDR3 region has the DNA TGCGCCAGCAGCCTAGCGGGGGAGCAGTACTTC.

The chain joins TRBV15 to TRBJ2-7; 12 positions agree with TRBD1. The CDR3 is made up of 15 amino acids. Per germline, CDR1 LNHNV and CDR2 YYDKDF (reference sequence). J lost 5 bases, V lost 2 bases, and 4 bases had no gene match. The CDR3: CATSRQGQGANEQYF. CDR3 sequence (DNA): TGTGCCACCAGCAGACAGGGACAGGGGGCGAACGAGCAGTACTTC. The full variable domain, in which reference TRBV15 and TRBJ2-7 provide the parts outside the CDR3, is DAMVIQNPRYQVTQFGKPVTLSCSQTLNHNVMYWYQQKSSQAPKLLFHYYDKDFNNEADTPDNFQSRRPNTSFCFLDIRSPGLGDTAMYLCATSRQGQGANEQYFGPGTRLTVT.

Of note for this clone: This specimen includes other DNA sequences encoding the same CDR3. V is TRBV6-1 and J is TRBJ1-2, with 9 bases that match TRBD1. Per germline, CDR1 MNHNS and CDR2 SASEGT. V dropped 6 bases and J dropped 7; count of bases not matched to a gene: 9. This CDR3 has 14 amino acids. CDR3 bases: TGTGCCAGCAGACCGGAAGGGACAGGGAGTGGCTACACCTTC. It is translated as CASRPEGTGSGYTF.

The chain carries TRBV28 and TRBJ1-1, with TRBD1 as a possible D gene (6 bases). This CDR3 has 13 amino acids. Trimming shortened V by 7 bases and J by 4 bases, and 13 bases separated the two germline ends. Germline CDR1 and CDR2: MDHEN and SYDVKM. CDR3 in amino acids: CASIFARGTEAFF. In DNA form, the CDR3 reads TGTGCCAGCATCTTCGCCAGGGGCACTGAAGCTTTCTTT.

The CDR3 bases are TGTGCCAGCAGTGCGGACGGGGATGAAGCTTTCTTT. Protein product: CASSADGDEAFF. The chain uses TRBV25-1 and TRBJ1-1; no clear D gene. The CDR3 contains 12 residues. V was pared by 4 bases and J by 7 bases, with 10 bases between. Germline CDR1 is MGHDK and CDR2 is SYGVNS. Supplemented by reference TRBV25-1 and TRBJ1-1, the full variable domain reads EADIYQTPRYLVIGTGKKITLECSQTMGHDKMYWYQQDPGMELHLIHYSYGVNSTEKGDLSSESTVSRIRTEHFPLTLESARPSHTSQYLCASSADGDEAFFGQGTRLTVV.

This clone turned up a few times. Here the CDR3 reads CASKKTVNTGELFF. For the CDR3, the DNA is TGTGCCAGCAAGAAGACAGTTAACACCGGGGAGCTGTTTTTT. This chain uses TRBV28 with TRBJ2-2, with a weak D call TRBD1 (5 bases). Germline-derived CDR1 and CDR2 are MDHEN and SYDVKM. Trimming stripped 7 bases from V and 2 bases from J, with 11 bases between. This CDR3 contains 14 residues.

The chain uses TRBV7-8 and TRBJ2-7; 8 nucleotides agree with TRBD2. CDR3 length: 15 amino acids. Germline lookup yields CDR1 SGHVS and CDR2 FQNEAQ. With 5 bases clipped from V and 0 bases from J, the junction kept 6 bases outside the gene matches. The CDR3 here is CASSVSGTFSYEQYF. DNA for the CDR3: TGTGCCAGCAGCGTTAGCGGGACCTTCTCCTACGAGCAGTACTTC. The full variable domain, its missing parts supplied by reference TRBV7-8 and TRBJ2-7, is GAGVSQSPRYKVAKRGQDVALRCDPISGHVSLFWYQQALGQGPEFLTYFQNEAQLDKSGLPSDRFFAERPEGSVSTLKIQRTQQEDSAVYLCASSVSGTFSYEQYFGPGTRLTVT.

The genes are TRBV7-9 and TRBJ1-1, with D possibly TRBD1 on 5 matching bases. The length of the CDR3 is 13 residues. Germline values: CDR1 SEHNR, CDR2 FQNEAQ (reference sequence). Trimming removed 7 bases at V and 4 bases at J, with 13 bases between. Here the CDR3 reads CASTARGSTEAFF. As DNA, the CDR3 is TGTGCCAGCACCGCGCGGGGGTCCACTGAAGCTTTCTTT.

The chain has TRBV19 and TRBJ2-7; 7 bases fit TRBD2. This CDR3 region has 14 residues. The trim removed 8 bases at V and 6 bases at J, leaving 13 bases unmatched. CDR1 LNHDA and CDR2 SQIVND come from the germline V gene (reference sequence). This chain's CDR3 is CASSSSGRVSEQYF. CDR3 in DNA: TGTGCCAGTTCCTCTAGTGGGAGGGTGAGCGAGCAGTACTTC.

This rearrangement joins TRBV28 to TRBJ1-2, with 7 bases lining up with TRBD1. This CDR3 is built from 14 residues. CDR1 and CDR2 from the germline V gene are MDHEN and SYDVKM. The V segment lost 2 bases and the J segment 6 bases; nucleotides outside the gene matches: 6. Written as DNA, the CDR3 is TGTGCCAGCAGTTTAACGACAGGGTGGGATGGCTACACCTTC. This codes for CASSLTTGWDGYTF.

V gene TRBV18 combines with J gene TRBJ2-5; possible D gene TRBD1, 6 bases. This CDR3 is built from 15 residues. V lost 5 bases and J lost 3, with 16 bases in between. Looked up from germline, CDR1 is KGHSH and CDR2 is LQKENI. The CDR3 sequence: CASSSRGTNEETQYF. The CDR3 bases are TGTGCCAGCTCATCGAGGGGGACCAACGAAGAGACCCAGTACTTC.

The J gene is TRBJ2-2, the V gene TRBV29-1; 10 bases match TRBD2. CDR3 length: 14 residues. From germline, CDR1 is SQVTM and CDR2 ANQGSEA. V trimming: 4 bases; J trimming: 8 bases; junction bases outside the gene matches: 7. CDR3 sequence: CSVGTSGLKGELFF. The CDR3 coding sequence is TGCAGCGTTGGGACTAGCGGACTTAAGGGGGAGCTGTTTTTT.

The V gene is TRBV7-8, the J gene TRBJ2-7; weak D call: TRBD1 (5 bases). Per the germline V gene, CDR1 is SGHVS and CDR2 is FQNEAQ. The CDR3 totals 13 residues. V was clipped by 5 bases and J by 3 bases, with 11 bases between them. This chain's CDR3 is CASSPGILYEQYF. For the CDR3, the DNA is TGTGCCAGCAGCCCAGGGATTCTCTACGAGCAGTACTTC.

This clone was counted a single time. The J gene is TRBJ2-4, the V gene TRBV27; possibly TRBD2 for D (6 bases). This CDR3 has 13 residues. CDR1 is MNHEY, CDR2 SMNVEV, per germline (reference sequence). V was trimmed by 8 bases and J by 6 bases, leaving 14 bases between them. The CDR3 sequence: CASLNLGGNIQYF. For the CDR3, the DNA is TGTGCCAGCCTTAACTTGGGGGGAAACATTCAGTACTTC.

The chain uses TRBV29-1 and TRBJ2-7; TRBD2 aligns across 7 bases. Germline V gene lookup returns CDR1 SQVTM and CDR2 ANQGSEA. The trim removed 4 bases at V and 6 bases at J, leaving 6 bases unmatched. The CDR3 is 12 amino acids. The CDR3 DNA follows: TGCAGCGTTGGGCGGGGGTTGGGCGAGCAGTACTTC. Translated, it gives CSVGRGLGEQYF.

The gene calls are TRBV25-1 and TRBJ2-3, with unresolved D. The CDR3 totals 12 residues. CDR1 is MGHDK and CDR2 is SYGVNS in the germline V gene. V shed 6 bases and J shed 1 base, with 5 bases lying between them. CDR3 DNA: TGTGCCAGCAGCCCCGGCACAGATACGCAGTATTTT. Amino acids: CASSPGTDTQYF.

Concerning this clone: A read error may produce the germline difference seen at one junction end. This chain joins TRBV27 and TRBJ2-3; tentative D call: TRBD1 (5 bases). Per germline, CDR1 MNHEY and CDR2 SMNVEV (reference sequence). The CDR3 has 16 amino acids. CDR3: CASSSLLSPRTGTQYF. CDR3 coding DNA: TGTGCCAGCAGTTCCCTCCTTTCGCCCCGCACAGGTACGCAGTATTTT.

The chain has TRBV7-3 and TRBJ2-7; a possible D gene is TRBD1 (6 bases). The length of the CDR3 is 14 residues. The germline V gene encodes CDR1 SGHTA and CDR2 FQGTGA. V was trimmed by 1 base and J by 5 bases, leaving 12 bases between them. This CDR3 reads CASSLIANRDEQYF. The DNA for the CDR3 is TGTGCCAGCAGCTTAATCGCCAACAGGGACGAGCAGTACTTC.

The table lists this clone with a count of one. The rearrangement links TRBV12-5 to TRBJ1-2, with D tentatively TRBD1 (5 bases). The germline CDR1 and CDR2 sequences are LGHNT and FRNRAP. Trimming left V 6 bases short and J 7 bases short, with 15 bases between. The length of the CDR3 is 13 residues. The CDR3 loop reads CASGVGGLVGYTF. CDR3 bases: TGTGCTAGTGGCGTCGGGGGTTTGGTTGGCTACACCTTC.

This clone was counted a few times. The chain recombines TRBV10-3 with TRBJ1-2; D gene unclear. Germline V gene lookup returns CDR1 ENHRY and CDR2 SYGVKD. V was pared by 0 bases and J by 4 bases, with 9 bases between. The CDR3 runs 14 residues. CDR3 bases: TGTGCCATCAGTGAGTCCTCAGGAAGCTATGGCTACACCTTC. This encodes CAISESSGSYGYTF.

This clone was detected only once. This rearrangement joins TRBV15 to TRBJ2-3; 7 nucleotides line up with TRBD2. V was clipped by 3 bases and J by 4 bases; unmatched bases: 7. Germline V gene lookup returns CDR1 LNHNV and CDR2 YYDKDF (reference sequence). CDR3 length equals 15 residues. This CDR3 reads CATSSISGYADTQYF. Here the CDR3 DNA reads TGTGCCACCAGCAGTATTAGCGGGTACGCAGATACGCAGTATTTT. The complete variable domain, with remaining parts taken from reference TRBV15 and TRBJ2-3, reads DAMVIQNPRYQVTQFGKPVTLSCSQTLNHNVMYWYQQKSSQAPKLLFHYYDKDFNNEADTPDNFQSRRPNTSFCFLDIRSPGLGDTAMYLCATSSISGYADTQYFGPGTRLTVL.